Following are 3 T cell receptor beta chains from one sample sequenced in a study of identical twins. TCRdb fed the 5' RACE reads into MiXCR, producing one record per CDR3 protein. The table lists around 530,000 distinct CDR3 sequences, 15% of them singletons. This sample also belongs to another study, concerning yellow fever vaccine responses in identical twins.

Sequencing used CD4+ T cells sorted from blood. The receptor set was obtained from a woman aged 18-29 years in good health.

The table lists this clonotype with a few counts. The V call is TRBV28, the J call TRBJ1-2; D possibly corresponds to TRBD1 (5 bases). V lost 6 bases and J lost 2, with 10 bases in between. This CDR3 spans 13 amino acids. Germline values: CDR1 MDHEN, CDR2 SYDVKM. The CDR3 coding sequence is TGTGCCAGCAGCTCCCCAGGGAACTATGGCTACACCTTC. Residues: CASSSPGNYGYTF.

This clonotype was counted a few times. This chain connects TRBV7-9 to TRBJ2-5; TRBD2 matches 14 bases. Trimming at V came to 5 bases and at J to 5 bases, leaving 10 bases not matched to a gene. The CDR3 is 17 amino acids. Germline V CDR1 and CDR2: SEHNR, FQNEAQ (reference sequence). CDR3 DNA: TGTGCCAGCAGCCTATCTGGGACTAGCGGGGGACGGGAGACCCAGTACTTC. It codes for CASSLSGTSGGRETQYF.

The chain combines TRBV12-3 or TRBV12-4 with TRBJ1-5; D is unclear. V was cut by 11 bases and J by 6 bases, with 17 bases left in between. The CDR3 sequence is 13 residues long. The CDR3 region has the DNA TGTGCCTCCGCCCCGGGAGTCGGTCAGCCCCAGCATTTT. The encoded protein is CASAPGVGQPQHF.